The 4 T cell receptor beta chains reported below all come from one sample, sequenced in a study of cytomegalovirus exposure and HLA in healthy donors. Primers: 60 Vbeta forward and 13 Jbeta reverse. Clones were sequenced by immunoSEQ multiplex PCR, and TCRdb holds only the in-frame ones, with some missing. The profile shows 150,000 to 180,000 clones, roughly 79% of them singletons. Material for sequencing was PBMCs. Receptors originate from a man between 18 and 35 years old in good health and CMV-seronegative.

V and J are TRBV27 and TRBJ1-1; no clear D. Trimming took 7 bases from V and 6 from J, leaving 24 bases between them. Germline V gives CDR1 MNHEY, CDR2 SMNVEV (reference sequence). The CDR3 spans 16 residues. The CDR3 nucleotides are TGTGCCAGCACGAGCCTAACGGACTCCGTGGGCCCTGAAGCTTTCTTT. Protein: CASTSLTDSVGPEAFF.

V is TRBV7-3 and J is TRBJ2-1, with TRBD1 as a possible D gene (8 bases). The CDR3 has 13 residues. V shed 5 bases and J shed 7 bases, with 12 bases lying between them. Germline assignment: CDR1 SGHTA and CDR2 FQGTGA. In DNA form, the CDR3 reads TGTGCCAGCAGCGAACAGGGGGGGAATGAGCAGTTCTTC. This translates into CASSEQGGNEQFF.

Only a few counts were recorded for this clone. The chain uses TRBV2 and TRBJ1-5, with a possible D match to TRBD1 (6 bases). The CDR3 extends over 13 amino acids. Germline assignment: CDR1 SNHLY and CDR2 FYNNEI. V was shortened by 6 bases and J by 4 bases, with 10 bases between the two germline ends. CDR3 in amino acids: CASSVDRNQPQHF. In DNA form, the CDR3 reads TGTGCCAGCAGCGTGGACAGAAATCAGCCCCAGCATTTT.

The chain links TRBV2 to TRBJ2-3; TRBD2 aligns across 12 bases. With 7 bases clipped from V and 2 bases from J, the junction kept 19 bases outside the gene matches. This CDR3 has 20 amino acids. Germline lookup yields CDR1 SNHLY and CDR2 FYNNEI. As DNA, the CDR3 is TGTGCCAGCACCGCAAAGACTAGCGGGGGCCTCTCGATTTTCACAGATACGCAGTATTTT. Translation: CASTAKTSGGLSIFTDTQYF. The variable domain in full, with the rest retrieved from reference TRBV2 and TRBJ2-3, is EPEVTQTPSHQVTQMGQEVILRCVPISNHLYFYWYRQILGQKVEFLVSFYNNEISEKSEIFDDQFSVERPDGSNFTLKIRSTKLEDSAMYFCASTAKTSGGLSIFTDTQYFGPGTRLTVL.